A selection of T cell receptor beta chains follows, all from one sample in a study of cytomegalovirus exposure and HLA in healthy donors. Repertoires were generated with immunoSEQ multiplex PCR, while TCRdb's copy carries only in-frame clones and drops some. The sample lists about 130,000 clones; roughly 78% were seen once. The sample was PBMCs. These receptors were collected from a man aged 30-40 years in good health. Each CDR3 is given without its conserved first and last residue.

>TRBJ2-7|TRBV15
ATSRDADIRGPN
>TRBJ2-5|TRBV6-6
ASSFTGQGQATQY
>TRBJ2-7|TRBV6-5
ASSYSSDHYEQY
>TRBJ2-1|TRBV7-3
ASSLNQAGALGEQF
>TRBJ2-6|TRBV4-1
ASSQVRQRNSGANVLT
>TRBJ1-5|TRBV30
AWSVGRDQPQH
>TRBJ2-7|TRBV18
ASSPGTSGYEQY
>TRBJ2-2|TRBV19
ASSPRLALAGELF
>TRBJ2-1|TRBV7-3
ASRSPGSPYNEQF
>TRBJ2-5|TRBV5-1
ASGRDQETQY
>TRBJ1-4|TRBV7-9
ASSYTGGADEKLF
>TRBJ1-1|TRBV28
ASSLTWGGRGAF
>TRBJ2-7|TRBV21-1
ASSRQARGQY
>TRBJ2-1|TRBV29-1
SVTPRTSDEQF
>TRBJ2-7|TRBV7-2
ASSIPGLAGAEQY
>TRBJ1-2|TRBV4-2
ASSHATPRGGDYGYT
>TRBJ2-1|TRBV7-2
ASSTVGLNEQF
>TRBJ1-5|TRBV6-5
ASSPDRSNQPQH
>TRBJ1-1|TRBV19
ARLVAVRVDTEAF
>TRBJ1-1|TRBV19
ASSIQGARTEAF
>TRBJ2-7|TRBV6-5
ASSTPSERYEQY
>TRBJ2-1|TRBV7-3
ASSLTGDRQF
>TRBJ1-2|TRBV4-1
ASSQDSGTGLRGYT
>TRBJ2-3|TRBV7-8
ASSPQAPDTQY
>TRBJ2-7|TRBV29-1
SVDTGQNYEQY
>TRBJ2-1|TRBV9
ASSLGHRSSYNEQF
>TRBJ2-3|TRBV10-1
ASSESEVAGCADTQY
>TRBJ2-1|TRBV28
ASSLRGTYNEQF
>TRBJ2-1|TRBV11-2
ASSATPTSGPRGEQF
>TRBJ2-3|TRBV10-3
AISESSAGGIRDTQY
>TRBJ1-2|TRBV11-3
ASSSSGLSTGGYT
>TRBJ2-1|TRBV6-5
ASSRGGNEQF
>TRBJ2-7|TRBV5-1
ASSLGQGSYEQY
>TRBJ1-3|TRBV28
ASSLSGGADTIY
>TRBJ1-5|TRBV7-9
ASTSNRGSDNQPQH
>TRBJ2-7|TRBV9
ASSVGLAGGRYEQY
>TRBJ2-1|TRBV9
ASSVGPQGDEQF
>TRBJ2-2|TRBV25-1
ASSKMRAGTESPGELF
>TRBJ2-1|TRBV27
ASSLMGIAGHTYNEQF
>TRBJ2-1|TRBV19
ASSIQGQIYNEQF
>.|TRBV9
ASSGGQGGTYEQY
>TRBJ1-4|TRBV28
ASSRTGSSEKLF
>TRBJ1-6|TRBV6-5
ASSSGFSLSPLH
>TRBJ1-1|TRBV29-1
SVEDPRVSAF
>TRBJ2-3|TRBV6-1
ASSDKVAGVTDTQY
>TRBJ2-2|TRBV7-3
ASSPTGTGELF
>TRBJ1-1|TRBV18
ASSSAGGVGTEAF
>TRBJ2-7|TRBV4-1
ASSQDSFRGGNYEQY
>TRBJ1-3|TRBV4-1
ASSRGGRTLGNTIY
>TRBJ2-3|TRBV7-6
ASSLSHTDTQY
>TRBJ1-2|TRBV19
ASSRRMGQGDGYGYT
>TRBJ2-1|TRBV5-1
ASSPEGQGAREQF
>TRBJ2-7|TRBV29-1
SVGLASGTTPGEQY
>TRBJ1-1|TRBV15
ATSRGTGPNTEAF
>TRBJ2-2|TRBV6-6
ASRAPTGELF
>TRBJ1-5|TRBV30
AWGTGTGDNQPQH
>TRBJ1-2|TRBV7-8
ASSLRMSGYT
>TRBJ2-5|TRBV30
AWDFGWLAGSAVETQY
>TRBJ2-7|TRBV18
ASSPGTLYEQY